The clone carrying this T cell receptor beta chain was counted a few times. Its specificity is not known. Both TRBC1 and TRBC2 were covered by a beta constant-region primer of two equimolar oligonucleotides. Nested alpha and beta constant-region primers with the SP2 primer drove four PCR rounds on ligated cDNA. TCRdb re-analysed the UMI-ligation and nested PCR reads in MiXCR, keeping a single row per CDR3 protein. The sample holds 150,000 or so distinct CDR3 sequences, over 20% seen once. The data originate from a study of naive and memory T cell subsets. Regarding the study as a whole: Possibly reflecting memory cells re-expressing CD45RA, a few larger clonotypes occurred in naive repertoires, especially CD8. In naive cells, over 95% of TCR sequences were seen only once.

The source of this sequence is a human donor in good health. What was sequenced was naive CD4+ T cells from blood.

The CDR3 spells CASRLHGQGYEQYF. CDR3 nucleotides: TGTGCCAGCAGACTACACGGACAGGGTTACGAGCAGTACTTC. The J gene is TRBJ2-7, the V gene TRBV27; 8 bases are a match to TRBD1. Per the germline V gene, CDR1 is MNHEY and CDR2 is SMNVEV (reference sequence). The CDR3 extends over 14 amino acids. The ends lost 6 bases at V and 4 bases at J; junction bases unmatched: 8.